A single sample is the source of the 5 T cell receptor beta chains below, sequenced in a study of technical replicates of blood from four donors. Here immunoSEQ multiplex PCR was the method, and the copy in TCRdb shows in-frame clones only, minus some. The sample contains 80,000 or so clones, 94% of which appear only once. The specimen was T cells isolated from PBMCs. The origin of the receptors is a human donor in good health.

The chain employs TRBV4-2 and TRBJ1-3; no clear D gene. V lost 0 bases and J lost 0, with 12 bases in between. This CDR3 has 17 amino acids. CDR1 and CDR2 (germline): LGHNA, YNFKEQ. The CDR3 here is CASSQDWQDASGNTIYF. The CDR3 DNA is TGTGCCAGCAGCCAAGATTGGCAGGATGCCTCTGGAAACACCATATATTTT.

The chain links TRBV10-3 to TRBJ2-1; 10 nucleotides line up with TRBD2. The germline CDR1 and CDR2 sequences are ENHRY and SYGVKD. The CDR3 runs to 16 residues. Trimming at V came to 3 bases and at J to 3 bases, leaving 5 bases not matched to a gene. The CDR3 sequence is CAISDRTSGFYNEQFF. The CDR3 DNA follows: TGTGCCATCAGTGATCGGACTAGCGGCTTCTACAATGAGCAGTTCTTC.

The chain employs TRBV30 and TRBJ1-3, with 8 bases that match TRBD1. The germline V gene encodes CDR1 GTSNPN and CDR2 SVGIG (reference sequence). CDR3 size: 14 residues. Trimming at V came to 3 bases and at J to 8 bases, leaving 9 bases not matched to a gene. For the CDR3, the DNA is TGTGCCTGGAGACCGGACAGGGCATGGGACACCATATATTTT. Its translation is CAWRPDRAWDTIYF. Using reference TRBV30 and TRBJ1-3 for the parts outside the CDR3, the full variable domain is SQTIHQWPATLVQPVGSPLSLECTVEGTSNPNLYWYRQAAGRGLQLLFYSVGIGQISSEVPQNLSASRPQDRQFILSSKKLLLSDSGFYLCAWRPDRAWDTIYFGEGSWLTVV.

The gene calls are TRBV11-3 and TRBJ2-7, with a possible D match to TRBD2 (6 bases). In germline, CDR1 is SGHNT, CDR2 YENEEA. Deletions cut 3 bases from V and 4 bases from J, with 16 bases between. The CDR3 extends over 15 amino acids. The CDR3 loop is CASSFLGLAEYEQYF. In DNA form, the CDR3 reads TGTGCCAGCAGCTTCTTGGGCTTAGCGGAGTACGAGCAGTACTTC.

V and J are TRBV25-1 and TRBJ1-2, with 7 nucleotides matching TRBD1. V shed 1 base and J 4 bases; nucleotides not matched to a gene: 6. CDR3 length equals 15 residues. The V gene's germline CDR1 is MGHDK and CDR2 SYGVNS. The CDR3 protein is CASSESAQGSYGYTF. The CDR3 DNA reads as TGTGCCAGCAGTGAATCGGCACAGGGGTCCTATGGCTACACCTTC.